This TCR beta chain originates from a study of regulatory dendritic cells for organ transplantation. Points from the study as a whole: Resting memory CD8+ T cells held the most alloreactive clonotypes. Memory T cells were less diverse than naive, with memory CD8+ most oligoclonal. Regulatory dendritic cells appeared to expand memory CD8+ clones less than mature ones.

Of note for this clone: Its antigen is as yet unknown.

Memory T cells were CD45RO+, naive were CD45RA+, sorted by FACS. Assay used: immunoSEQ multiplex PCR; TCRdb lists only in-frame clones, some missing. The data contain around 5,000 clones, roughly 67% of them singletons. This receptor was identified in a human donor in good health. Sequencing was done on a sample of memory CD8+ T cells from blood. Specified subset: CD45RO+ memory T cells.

The CDR3 nucleotides are TGTGCCAGCAGTTACGGAGAGGGTTACAATTCACCCCTCCACTTT. Translated, it gives CASSYGEGYNSPLHF. V is TRBV6-6 and J is TRBJ1-6; D unclear. Germline-derived CDR1 and CDR2 are MNHNY and SVGAGI (reference sequence). The CDR3 extends over 15 amino acids. V dropped 2 bases and J dropped 7 bases, with 12 bases sitting between them.